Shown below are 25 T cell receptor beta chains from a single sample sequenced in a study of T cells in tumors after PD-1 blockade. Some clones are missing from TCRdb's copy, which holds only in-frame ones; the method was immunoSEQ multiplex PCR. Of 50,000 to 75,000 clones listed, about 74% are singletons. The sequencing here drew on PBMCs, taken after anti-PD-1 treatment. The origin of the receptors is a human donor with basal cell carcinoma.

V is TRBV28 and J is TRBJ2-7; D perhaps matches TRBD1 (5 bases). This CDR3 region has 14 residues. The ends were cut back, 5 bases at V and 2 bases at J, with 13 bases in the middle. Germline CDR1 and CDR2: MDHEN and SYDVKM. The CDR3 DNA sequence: TGTGCCAGCAGTCCCCACAGGACGACCTACGAGCAGTACTTC. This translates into CASSPHRTTYEQYF.

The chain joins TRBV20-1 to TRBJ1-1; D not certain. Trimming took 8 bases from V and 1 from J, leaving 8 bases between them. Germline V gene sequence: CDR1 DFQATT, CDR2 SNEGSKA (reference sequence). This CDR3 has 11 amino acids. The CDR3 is CSQHRNTEAFF. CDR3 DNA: TGCAGTCAACACAGGAACACTGAAGCTTTCTTT.

CDR3 protein: CASGKGGPNNQPQHF. The CDR3 DNA is TGTGCCAGCGGGAAGGGGGGCCCCAACAATCAGCCCCAGCATTTT. The chain joins TRBV6-5 to TRBJ1-5, with D perhaps matching TRBD1 (6 bases). Per the germline V gene, CDR1 is MNHEY and CDR2 is SVGAGI. The CDR3 extends over 15 amino acids. The ends were cut back, 8 bases at V and 3 bases at J, with 17 bases in the middle.

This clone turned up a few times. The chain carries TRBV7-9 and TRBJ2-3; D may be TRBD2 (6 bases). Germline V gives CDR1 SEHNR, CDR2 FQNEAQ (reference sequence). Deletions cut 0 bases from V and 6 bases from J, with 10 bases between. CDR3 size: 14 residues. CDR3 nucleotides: TGTGCCAGCAGCTTAGCGGGACTTGCGGATACGCAGTATTTT. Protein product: CASSLAGLADTQYF.

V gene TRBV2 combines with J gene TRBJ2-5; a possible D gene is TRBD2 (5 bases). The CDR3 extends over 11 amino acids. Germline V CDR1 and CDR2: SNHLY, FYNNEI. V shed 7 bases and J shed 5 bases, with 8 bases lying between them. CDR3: CASKEAETQYF. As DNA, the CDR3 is TGTGCCAGCAAGGAGGCGGAGACCCAGTACTTC.

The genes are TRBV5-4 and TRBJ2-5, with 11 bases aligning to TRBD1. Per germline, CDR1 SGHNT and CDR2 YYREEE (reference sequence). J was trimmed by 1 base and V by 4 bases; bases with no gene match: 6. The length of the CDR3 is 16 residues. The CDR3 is CASSLGQGGSQETQYF. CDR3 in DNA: TGTGCCAGCAGCCTGGGACAGGGGGGAAGCCAAGAGACCCAGTACTTC.

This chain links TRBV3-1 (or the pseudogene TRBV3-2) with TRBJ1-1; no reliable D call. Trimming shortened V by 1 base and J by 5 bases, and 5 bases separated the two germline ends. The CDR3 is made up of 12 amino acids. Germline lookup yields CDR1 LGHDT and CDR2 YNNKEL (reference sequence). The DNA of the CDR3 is TGTGCCAGCAGCCAAGCGCAGACTGAAGCTTTCTTT. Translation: CASSQAQTEAFF.

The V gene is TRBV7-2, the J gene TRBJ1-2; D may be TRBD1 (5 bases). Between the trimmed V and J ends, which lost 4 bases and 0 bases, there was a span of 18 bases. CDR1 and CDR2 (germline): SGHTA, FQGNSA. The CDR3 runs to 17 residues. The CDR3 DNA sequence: TGTGCCAGCAGCTCCTTCTTCGGGGCAGAAGCTAACTATGGCTACACCTTC. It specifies CASSSFFGAEANYGYTF.

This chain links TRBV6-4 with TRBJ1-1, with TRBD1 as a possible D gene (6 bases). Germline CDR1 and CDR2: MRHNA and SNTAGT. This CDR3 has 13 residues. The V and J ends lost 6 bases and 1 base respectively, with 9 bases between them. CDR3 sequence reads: CASRGQPNTEAFF. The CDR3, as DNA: TGTGCCAGCAGAGGACAGCCGAACACTGAAGCTTTCTTT.

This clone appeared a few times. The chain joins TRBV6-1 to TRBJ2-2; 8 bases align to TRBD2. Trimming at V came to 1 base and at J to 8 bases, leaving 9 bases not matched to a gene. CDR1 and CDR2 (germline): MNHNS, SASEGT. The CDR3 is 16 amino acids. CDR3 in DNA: TGTGCCAGCAGTGAAGGGCGGGGGGAATCCGCTGGGGAGCTGTTTTTT. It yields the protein CASSEGRGESAGELFF.

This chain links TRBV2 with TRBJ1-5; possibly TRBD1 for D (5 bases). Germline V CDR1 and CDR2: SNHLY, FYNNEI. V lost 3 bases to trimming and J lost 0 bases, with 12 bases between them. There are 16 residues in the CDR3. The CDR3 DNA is TGTGCCAGCAGTGACGGGGGGTGGGATAGCAATCAGCCCCAGCATTTT. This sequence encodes CASSDGGWDSNQPQHF.

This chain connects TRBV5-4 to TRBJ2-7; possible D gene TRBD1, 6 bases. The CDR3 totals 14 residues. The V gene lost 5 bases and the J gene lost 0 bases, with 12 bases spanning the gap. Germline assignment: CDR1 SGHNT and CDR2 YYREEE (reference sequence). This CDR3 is CASRNGQYSYEQYF. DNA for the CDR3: TGTGCCAGCAGGAACGGACAGTACTCCTACGAGCAGTACTTC. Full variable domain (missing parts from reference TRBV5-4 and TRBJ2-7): ETGVTQSPTHLIKTRGQQVTLRCSSQSGHNTVSWYQQALGQGPQFIFQYYREEENGRGNFPPRFSGLQFPNYSSELNVNALELDDSALYLCASRNGQYSYEQYFGPGTRLTVT.

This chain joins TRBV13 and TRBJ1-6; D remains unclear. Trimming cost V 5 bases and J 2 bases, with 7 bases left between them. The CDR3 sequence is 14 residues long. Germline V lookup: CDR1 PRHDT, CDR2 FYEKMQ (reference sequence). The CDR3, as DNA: TGTGCCAGCAGCCCCAGCACCTATAATTCACCCCTCCACTTT. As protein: CASSPSTYNSPLHF.

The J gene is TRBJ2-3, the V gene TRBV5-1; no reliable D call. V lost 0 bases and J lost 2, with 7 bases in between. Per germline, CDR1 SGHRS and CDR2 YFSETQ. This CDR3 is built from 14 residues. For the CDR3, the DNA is TGCGCCAGCAGCTTGGGTACAGACACAGATACGCAGTATTTT. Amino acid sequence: CASSLGTDTDTQYF.

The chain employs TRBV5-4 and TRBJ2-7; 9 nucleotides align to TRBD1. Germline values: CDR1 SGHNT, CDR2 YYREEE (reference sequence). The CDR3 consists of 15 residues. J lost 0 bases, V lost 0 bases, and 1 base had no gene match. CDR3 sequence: CASSLGDRASYEQYF. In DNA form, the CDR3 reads TGTGCCAGCAGCTTGGGGGACAGGGCCTCCTACGAGCAGTACTTC.

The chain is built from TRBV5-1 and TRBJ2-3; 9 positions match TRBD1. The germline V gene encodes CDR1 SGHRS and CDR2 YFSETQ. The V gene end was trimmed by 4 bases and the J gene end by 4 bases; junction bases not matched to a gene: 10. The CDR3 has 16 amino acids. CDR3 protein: CASSQAGQGGADTQYF. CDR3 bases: TGCGCCAGCAGCCAGGCGGGACAGGGAGGGGCAGATACGCAGTATTTT.

DNA for the CDR3: TGTGCCAGCAGTGAACCCGGGGGCGGGGATACGCAGTATTTT. Amino acid sequence: CASSEPGGGDTQYF. The rearrangement links TRBV6-1 to TRBJ2-3; D is tentatively TRBD1 or TRBD2 (6 bases each). Germline CDR1 MNHNS, CDR2 SASEGT. Trimming pared 2 bases from V and 6 bases from J, leaving 12 bases between. The CDR3 consists of 14 residues.

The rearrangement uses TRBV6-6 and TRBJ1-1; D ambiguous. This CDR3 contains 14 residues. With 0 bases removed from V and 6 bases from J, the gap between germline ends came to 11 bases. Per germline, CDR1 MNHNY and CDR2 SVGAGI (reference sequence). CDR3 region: CASSYSGGFAEAFF. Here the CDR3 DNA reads TGTGCCAGCAGTTACTCAGGCGGGTTTGCTGAAGCTTTCTTT.

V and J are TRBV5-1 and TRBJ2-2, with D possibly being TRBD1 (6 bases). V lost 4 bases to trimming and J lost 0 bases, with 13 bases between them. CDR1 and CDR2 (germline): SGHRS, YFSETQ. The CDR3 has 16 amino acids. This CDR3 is CASSPGGQTNTGELFF. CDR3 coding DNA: TGCGCCAGCAGCCCAGGCGGACAGACGAACACCGGGGAGCTGTTTTTT.

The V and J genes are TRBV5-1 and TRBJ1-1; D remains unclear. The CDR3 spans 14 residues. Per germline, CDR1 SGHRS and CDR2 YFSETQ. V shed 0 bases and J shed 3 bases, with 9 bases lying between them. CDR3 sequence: CASSLDWRYTEAFF. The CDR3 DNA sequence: TGCGCCAGCAGCTTGGATTGGAGGTACACTGAAGCTTTCTTT.

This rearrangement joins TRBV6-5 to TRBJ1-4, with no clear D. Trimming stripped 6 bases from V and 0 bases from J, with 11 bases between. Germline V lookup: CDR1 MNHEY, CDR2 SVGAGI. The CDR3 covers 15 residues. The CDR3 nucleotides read TGTGCCAGCAGCTCCCAGGTTGCAACTAATGAAAAACTGTTTTTT. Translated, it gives CASSSQVATNEKLFF.

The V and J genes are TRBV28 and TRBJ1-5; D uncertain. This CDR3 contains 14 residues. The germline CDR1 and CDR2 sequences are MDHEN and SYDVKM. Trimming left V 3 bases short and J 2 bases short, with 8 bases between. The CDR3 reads CASSFRGGNQPQHF. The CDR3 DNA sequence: TGTGCCAGCAGTTTTCGGGGAGGCAATCAGCCCCAGCATTTT.

The CDR3 is CASSLQGGLSDGYTF. The CDR3 DNA follows: TGTGCCAGCAGTCTTCAGGGGGGCCTATCCGATGGCTACACCTTC. This rearrangement joins TRBV2 to TRBJ1-2; 7 nucleotides match TRBD1. Germline CDR1 is SNHLY and CDR2 is FYNNEI. This CDR3 comprises 15 residues. V dropped 5 bases and J dropped 6; count of bases not matched to a gene: 12.

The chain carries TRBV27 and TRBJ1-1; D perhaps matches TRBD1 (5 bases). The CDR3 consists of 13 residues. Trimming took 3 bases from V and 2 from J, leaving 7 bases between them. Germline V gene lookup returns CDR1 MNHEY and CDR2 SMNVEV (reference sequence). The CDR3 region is CASSLQGNTEAFF. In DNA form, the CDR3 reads TGTGCCAGCAGTTTGCAGGGAAACACTGAAGCTTTCTTT.

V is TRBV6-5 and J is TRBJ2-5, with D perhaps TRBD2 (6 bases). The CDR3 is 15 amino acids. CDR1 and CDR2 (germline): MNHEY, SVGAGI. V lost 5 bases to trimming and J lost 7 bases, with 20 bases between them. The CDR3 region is CASSPAGGARGTQYF. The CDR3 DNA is TGTGCCAGCAGTCCCGCTGGCGGGGCTCGTGGGACCCAGTACTTC.